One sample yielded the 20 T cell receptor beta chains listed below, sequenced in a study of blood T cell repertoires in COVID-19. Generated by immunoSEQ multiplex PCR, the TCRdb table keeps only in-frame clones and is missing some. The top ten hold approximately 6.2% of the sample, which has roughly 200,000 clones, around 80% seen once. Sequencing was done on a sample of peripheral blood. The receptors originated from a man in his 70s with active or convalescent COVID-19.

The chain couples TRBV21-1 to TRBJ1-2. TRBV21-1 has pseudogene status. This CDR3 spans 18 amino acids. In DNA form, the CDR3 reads TGTGCCAGCAGCAAACGCCAGACCCCGGTGGGAGCTAACTATGGCTACACCTTC. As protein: CASSKRQTPVGANYGYTF.

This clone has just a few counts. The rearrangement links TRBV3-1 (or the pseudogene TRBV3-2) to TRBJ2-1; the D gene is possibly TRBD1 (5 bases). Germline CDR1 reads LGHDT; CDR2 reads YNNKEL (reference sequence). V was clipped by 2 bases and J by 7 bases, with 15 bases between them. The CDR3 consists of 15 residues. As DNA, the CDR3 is TGTGCCAGCAGCCAACTTTTTCTATCAGGGAATGAGCAGTTCTTC. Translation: CASSQLFLSGNEQFF.

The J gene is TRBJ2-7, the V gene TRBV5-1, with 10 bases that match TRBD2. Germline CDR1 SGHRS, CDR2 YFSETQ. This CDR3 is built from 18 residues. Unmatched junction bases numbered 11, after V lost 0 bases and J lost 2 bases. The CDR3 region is CASSLVPSGSVNPYEQYF. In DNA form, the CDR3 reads TGCGCCAGCAGCTTGGTCCCTAGCGGGAGTGTTAACCCCTACGAGCAGTACTTC.

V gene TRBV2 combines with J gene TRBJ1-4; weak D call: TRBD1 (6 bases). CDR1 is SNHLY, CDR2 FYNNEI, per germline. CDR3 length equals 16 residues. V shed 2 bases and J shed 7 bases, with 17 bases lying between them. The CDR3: CASSEWGQGRGEKLFF. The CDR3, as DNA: TGTGCCAGCAGTGAATGGGGGCAGGGGAGGGGTGAAAAACTGTTTTTT.

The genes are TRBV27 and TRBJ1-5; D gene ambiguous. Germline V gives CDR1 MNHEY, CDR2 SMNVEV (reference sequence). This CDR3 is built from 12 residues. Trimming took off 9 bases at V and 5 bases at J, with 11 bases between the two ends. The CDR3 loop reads CASRSGDQPQHF. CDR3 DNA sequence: TGTGCCAGTCGGTCAGGTGATCAGCCCCAGCATTTT.

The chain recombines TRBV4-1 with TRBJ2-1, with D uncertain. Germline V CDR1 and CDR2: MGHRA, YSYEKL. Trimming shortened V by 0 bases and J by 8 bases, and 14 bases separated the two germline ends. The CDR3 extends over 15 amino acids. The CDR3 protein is CASSQEWSVVDEQFF. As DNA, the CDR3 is TGCGCCAGCAGCCAAGAGTGGAGTGTAGTAGATGAGCAGTTCTTC.

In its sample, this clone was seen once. The CDR3 region is CASSGRGDSVYNEQFF. The CDR3 DNA sequence: TGTGCCAGCAGTGGTCGCGGGGACAGCGTGTACAATGAGCAGTTCTTC. The chain recombines TRBV6-2 or TRBV6-3 with TRBJ2-1, with D perhaps matching TRBD1 (7 bases). V was cut by 5 bases and J by 4 bases, with 18 bases left in between. Germline values: CDR1 MNHEY, CDR2 SVGEGT. This CDR3 has 16 residues.

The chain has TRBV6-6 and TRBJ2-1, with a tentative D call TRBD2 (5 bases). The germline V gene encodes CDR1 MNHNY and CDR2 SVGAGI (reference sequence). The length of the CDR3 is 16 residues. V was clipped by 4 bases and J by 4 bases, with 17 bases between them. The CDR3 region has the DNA TGTGCCAGCAGTTCCCAGGATAAGCGGCCTTACAATGAGCAGTTCTTC. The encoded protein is CASSSQDKRPYNEQFF.

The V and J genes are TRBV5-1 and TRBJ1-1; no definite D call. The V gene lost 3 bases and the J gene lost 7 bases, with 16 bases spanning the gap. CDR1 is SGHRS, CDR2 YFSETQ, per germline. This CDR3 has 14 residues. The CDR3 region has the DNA TGCGCCAGCAGCTCCGGTGAATACGGTAATGAAGCTTTCTTT. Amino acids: CASSSGEYGNEAFF.

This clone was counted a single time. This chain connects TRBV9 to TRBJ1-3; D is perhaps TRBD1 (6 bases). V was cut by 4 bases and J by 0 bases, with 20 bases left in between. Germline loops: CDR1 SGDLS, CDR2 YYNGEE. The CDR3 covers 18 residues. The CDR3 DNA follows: TGTGCCAGCAGCCCGGGGGGTATAGGGGGATACTCTGGAAACACCATATATTTT. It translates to CASSPGGIGGYSGNTIYF.

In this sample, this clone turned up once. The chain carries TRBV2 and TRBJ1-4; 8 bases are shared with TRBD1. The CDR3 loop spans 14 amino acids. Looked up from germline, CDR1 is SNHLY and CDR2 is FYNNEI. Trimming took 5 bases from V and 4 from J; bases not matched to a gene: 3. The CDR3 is CASSPGGFNEKLFF. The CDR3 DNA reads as TGTGCCAGCAGTCCAGGGGGCTTTAATGAAAAACTGTTTTTT.

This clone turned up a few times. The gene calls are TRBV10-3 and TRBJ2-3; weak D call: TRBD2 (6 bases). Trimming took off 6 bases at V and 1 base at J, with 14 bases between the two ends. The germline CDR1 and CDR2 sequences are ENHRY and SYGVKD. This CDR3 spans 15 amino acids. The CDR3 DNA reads TGTGCCATCAGGGAGGGGTGGGGGGGCACAGATACGCAGTATTTT. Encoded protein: CAIREGWGGTDTQYF.

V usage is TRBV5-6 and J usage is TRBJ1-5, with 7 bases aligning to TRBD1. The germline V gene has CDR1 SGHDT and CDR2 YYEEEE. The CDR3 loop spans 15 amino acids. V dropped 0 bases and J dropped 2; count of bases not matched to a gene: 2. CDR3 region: CASSLDRGRNQPQHF. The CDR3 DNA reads TGTGCCAGCAGCTTGGACAGGGGTCGCAATCAGCCCCAGCATTTT. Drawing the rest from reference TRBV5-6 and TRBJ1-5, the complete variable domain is DAGVTQSPTHLIKTRGQQVTLRCSPKSGHDTVSWYQQALGQGPQFIFQYYEEEERQRGNFPDRFSGHQFPNYSSELNVNALLLGDSALYLCASSLDRGRNQPQHFGDGTRLSIL.

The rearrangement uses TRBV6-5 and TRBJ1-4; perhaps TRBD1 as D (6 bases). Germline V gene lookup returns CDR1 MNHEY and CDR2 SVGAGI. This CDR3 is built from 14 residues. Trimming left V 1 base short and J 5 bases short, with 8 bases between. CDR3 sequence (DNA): TGTGCCAGCAGTTACTGGCAGGGGAATGAAAAACTGTTTTTT. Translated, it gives CASSYWQGNEKLFF.

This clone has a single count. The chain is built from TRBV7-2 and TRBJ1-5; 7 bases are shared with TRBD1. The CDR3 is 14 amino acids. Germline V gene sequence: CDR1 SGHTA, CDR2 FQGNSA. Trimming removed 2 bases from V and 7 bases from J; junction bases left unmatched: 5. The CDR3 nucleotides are TGTGCCAGCAGCTTAATACAGGGGCAACAGCCCCAGCATTTT. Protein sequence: CASSLIQGQQPQHF. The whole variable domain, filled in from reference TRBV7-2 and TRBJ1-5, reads GAGVSQSPSNKVTEKGKDVELRCDPISGHTALYWYRQSLGQGLEFLIYFQGNSAPDKSGLPSDRFSAERTGGSVSTLTIQRTQQEDSAVYLCASSLIQGQQPQHFGDGTRLSIL.

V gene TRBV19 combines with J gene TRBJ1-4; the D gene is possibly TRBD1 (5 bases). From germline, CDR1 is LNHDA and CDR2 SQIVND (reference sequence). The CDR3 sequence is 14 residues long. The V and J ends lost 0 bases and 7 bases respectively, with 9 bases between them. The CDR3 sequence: CASSIERGREKLFF. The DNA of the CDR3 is TGTGCCAGTAGTATAGAGCGGGGCCGTGAAAAACTGTTTTTT.

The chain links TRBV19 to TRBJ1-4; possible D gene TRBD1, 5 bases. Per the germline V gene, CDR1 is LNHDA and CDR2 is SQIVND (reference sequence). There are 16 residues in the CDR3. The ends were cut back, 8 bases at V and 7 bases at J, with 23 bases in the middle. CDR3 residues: CASATGGARSTEKLFF. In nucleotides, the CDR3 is TGTGCCAGTGCCACCGGGGGAGCCCGCTCTACTGAAAAACTGTTTTTT.

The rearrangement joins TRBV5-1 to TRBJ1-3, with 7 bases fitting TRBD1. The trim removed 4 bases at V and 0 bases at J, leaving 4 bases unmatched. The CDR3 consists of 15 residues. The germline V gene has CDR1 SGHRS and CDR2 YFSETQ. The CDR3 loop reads CASSPGQLSGNTIYF. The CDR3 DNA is TGCGCCAGCAGCCCGGGACAGCTCTCTGGAAACACCATATATTTT. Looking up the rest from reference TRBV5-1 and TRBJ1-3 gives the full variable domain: KAGVTQTPRYLIKTRGQQVTLSCSPISGHRSVSWYQQTPGQGLQFLFEYFSETQRNKGNFPGRFSGRQFSNSRSEMNVSTLELGDSALYLCASSPGQLSGNTIYFGEGSWLTVV.

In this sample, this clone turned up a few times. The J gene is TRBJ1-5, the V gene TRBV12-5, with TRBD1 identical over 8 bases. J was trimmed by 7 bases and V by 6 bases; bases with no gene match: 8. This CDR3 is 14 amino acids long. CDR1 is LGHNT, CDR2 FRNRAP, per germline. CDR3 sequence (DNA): TGTGCTAGTGGCCAAGACAGGGGTTGGCAGCCCCAGCATTTT. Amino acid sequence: CASGQDRGWQPQHF.

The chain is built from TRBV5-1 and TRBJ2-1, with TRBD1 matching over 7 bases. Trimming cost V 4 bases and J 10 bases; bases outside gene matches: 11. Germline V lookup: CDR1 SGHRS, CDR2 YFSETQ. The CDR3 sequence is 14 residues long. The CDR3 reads CASSPGTVQGEQFF. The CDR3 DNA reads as TGCGCCAGCAGCCCGGGGACAGTCCAGGGAGAGCAGTTCTTC.